This TCR gamma chain was identified in a study of intestinal T cells in coeliac disease (dated by TCRdb to 2019 to 2021). Context from the whole study: In the TRG cohort, the mean age of coeliac patients was 15 to 16 years compared with around 59 years for controls, so the coeliac patients were much younger than the controls. In the TCR-delta (TRD) cohort, there were duodenal biopsies from some 10 coeliac disease patients and some 10 non-coeliac controls. A second, larger TCR-gamma (TRG) cohort comprised duodenal biopsies from 33 coeliac disease patients and some 20 non-coeliac controls.

Genomic DNA was extracted with the QIAamp DNA FFPE tissue kit from ten 5-um FFPE scrolls per case. To test whether coeliac disease can be classified from the TCR repertoire, the study used fully anonymised formalin-fixed paraffin-embedded duodenal biopsies that were not needed for diagnosis. This clone showed up just a few times. This receptor's antigen is unknown. Base-call qualities are not available, and no considerably larger clone is one nucleotide away. The full study reports these points: In training, clustering based on TRD kmers put every one of the 22 biopsies in the right class, and the leave-one-out accuracy was reported as 91%. FFPE-derived DNA was found to be relatively degraded, and loss of a proportion of TCR sequences in each sample was likely caused by this degradation. It was not possible to tell repeated CDR3 amino acid sequences apart from PCR duplicates. A significant age difference was observed between coeliac and control groups, although significant classification was not yielded by an age-split analysis. Of some 54 biopsies, about 50 (about 94%) were correctly classified by TRG clustering, and a leave-one-out accuracy of about 90% was reported.

The CDR3 runs 12 residues from the cysteine to the phenylalanine. Here the CDR3 DNA is all that survives: 36 bases in frame from base 1. Trimming takes 0 bases off V and 9 bases off J; junction bases not matched to a gene: 5. According to the germline V gene, CDR1 reads EGSNGY and CDR2 reads YDSYNSKV. Libraries came from multiplex PCR. Sequencing relied on an Ion Torrent PGM. TRG repertoires were amplified from 150 to 250 ng of biopsy DNA with the LymphoTrack kit, in which Illumina adapters are carried by the primers. TRG amplicons were purified using AMPure XP beads, were quantified on a 2100 Bioanalyzer, and were pooled equimolarly. TRG libraries were sequenced on an Ion PGM instrument. On the authors' methods: FastX removed reads in which more than 10% of nucleotides fell below the per-patient third-quartile quality score. IMGT/HighV-QUEST was used to align reads in order to assign V, D and J genes, locate CDR3 regions and judge functionality. After the sequences were translated into amino acids, every sequence predicted to be non-functional was thrown out. CDR3s were split into kmers with and without positional annotation, PCA was performed on kmer frequencies, and samples were clustered using all 1023 combinations of PCs 1-10. Classification was validated by leave-one-out cross-validation, re-optimising parameters on the remaining samples each time. Shannon diversity was calculated using the vegan R package from repeated random subsamples equal to the lowest read count. TCRdb recomputed clones from the public reads with CATT; identical DNA rows were then combined. The V and J calls here are based on TCRdb, not the publication. The sample data list about 760 gamma-chain clones, and roughly 52% of these were observed just once. The ten most abundant clones make up about a quarter of the sample.

The sequence joins TRGV2 to TRGJ1 or TRGJ2. Sequenced: a duodenal biopsy. This TCR was sampled from a human donor with celiac disease. CDR3 loop: CATWDGHGKKLF. The sequenced DNA: TGTGCCACCTGGGACGGGCACGGTAAGAAACTCTTT.